The rows below give T cell receptor beta chains drawn from one sample of a study of spatial heterogeneity in lung cancer. TCRdb re-derived calls from the 5' RACE reads in MiXCR, one entry per CDR3 protein. The table lists about 100,000 distinct CDR3 sequences, under 4.5% of them singletons. The sequences come from lung tumor tissue, collected at surgery. The source of these receptors is a male donor with early-stage non-small cell lung cancer. Each CDR3 is given with its conserved first and last residue. A D gene is named only where the DNA matches it firmly. Size is omitted from some rows. Given values are once, few, many or a class for expanded clones.

>TRBD2|TRBJ2-2|many|TRBV28
TGTGCCAGCAGCTTCGGGACTAGCGGCACCGGGGAGCTGTTTTTT
CASSFGTSGTGELFF
>NA|TRBJ1-4|many|TRBV3-1
TGTGCCAGCGGCCGAAGTTCGAAACTGTTTTTT
CASGRSSKLFF
>NA|TRBJ2-1|NA|TRBV9
TGTGCCAGCAGCGTAGATGGGGGGCGAGAGCAGTTCTTC
CASSVDGGREQFF
>NA|TRBJ1-5|NA|TRBV4-1
TGCGCCAGCACCCAAACAACCCCACCCGGCAATCAGCCCCAGCATTTT
CASTQTTPPGNQPQHF
>NA|TRBJ2-3|many|TRBV7-2
TGTGCCAGCAGCTTAACCCTACCTAGTGCGGGCACAGATACGCAGTATTTT
CASSLTLPSAGTDTQYF
>NA|TRBJ1-5|few|TRBV28
TGTGCCAGCAGTTTTTCTCGAACAGATCAGCCCCAGCATTTT
CASSFSRTDQPQHF
>NA|TRBJ2-3|many|TRBV28
TGTGCCAGCAGGTCGGCGGCCACAGATACGCAGTATTTT
CASRSAATDTQYF
>TRBD1|TRBJ1-3|many|TRBV5-1
TGCGCCAGCAGGGTCCGGGACAGCTTTGGAAACACCATATATTTT
CASRVRDSFGNTIYF
>NA|TRBJ1-4|few|TRBV2
TGTGCCAGCAGTGAAGAAAGGGGGGGCGGTGAAAAACTGTTTTTT
CASSEERGGGEKLFF
>NA|TRBJ2-5|many|TRBV2
TGTGCCAGCAGGCGGATAGTGGAAGGGACCCAGTACTTC
CASRRIVEGTQYF
>NA|TRBJ2-5|few|TRBV5-5
TGTGCCAGCAGCTTGGTGTCCAAGGGGTTGAAGGAGACCCAGTACTTC
CASSLVSKGLKETQYF
>TRBD2|TRBJ2-2|NA|TRBV6-1
TGTGCCAGCAGCCTACTAGCGGGAGGCGACACCGGGGAGCTGTTTTTT
CASSLLAGGDTGELFF
>NA|TRBJ1-1|NA|TRBV5-1
TGCGCCAGCAGCTTGTCGACAGGACAAAACACTGAAGCTTTCTTT
CASSLSTGQNTEAFF
>NA|TRBJ2-5|many|TRBV11-2
TGTGCCAGCAGCTTACAGATAGAAGAGACCCAGTACTTC
CASSLQIEETQYF
>NA|TRBJ2-2|many|TRBV24-1
TGTGCCACCGGCGGGACCCCAGACACCGGGGAGCTGTTTTTT
CATGGTPDTGELFF
>NA|TRBJ2-2|many|TRBV9
TGTGCCAGCAGCCCCCGGTTACAGGGTACCACCGGGGAGCTGTTTTTT
CASSPRLQGTTGELFF
>NA|TRBJ2-3|NA|TRBV20-1
TGCAGTGCTAGAGTTTCGACGGATTCAGATACGCAGTATTTT
CSARVSTDSDTQYF
>NA|TRBJ1-2|NA|TRBV28
TGTGCCAGCGTAAATTTGCTCGTCTACACCTTC
CASVNLLVYTF
>NA|TRBJ2-2|many|TRBV11-1
TGTGCCAGCAGCTTTGCTAGCGAGCCCCGCCGGGAGCTGTTTTTT
CASSFASEPRRELFF
>NA|TRBJ2-7|few|TRBV20-1
TGCAGTGCCGGGGACGTTTACTCCTACGAGCAGTACTTC
CSAGDVYSYEQYF
>TRBD2|TRBJ2-3|NA|TRBV28
TGTGCCAGCAGTTCCGGACTAGCGGGATCAGATAAGCAGTATTTT
CASSSGLAGSDKQYF
>NA|TRBJ2-3|many|TRBV3-1
TGTGCCAGCAGCCAAGTGGGTACGCAGTATTTT
CASSQVGTQYF
>NA|TRBJ1-3|many|TRBV13
TGTGCCAGCAGCTACCTGCCTAACACCATATATTTT
CASSYLPNTIYF
>TRBD2|TRBJ2-3|many|TRBV28
TGTGCCAGCAGTAAGAGCGGGAGGCGTGGTGATACGCAGTATTTT
CASSKSGRRGDTQYF
>TRBD2|TRBJ2-5|many|TRBV28
TGTGCCAGCAGTTTTTTACTAGCGGGAGTGTCCGAGACCCAGTACTTC
CASSFLLAGVSETQYF
>NA|TRBJ1-2|many|TRBV3-1
TGTGCCAGCAGCCGAGCCGCCGGGAACTATGGCTACACCTTC
CASSRAAGNYGYTF
>TRBD1|TRBJ2-5|many|TRBV29-1
TGCAGCGTTGGTAAGGGGACAGTACAAGAGACCCAGTACTTC
CSVGKGTVQETQYF
>NA|TRBJ2-3|many|TRBV11-2
TGTGCCAGCAGCTTTGTTAATACGCAGTATTTT
CASSFVNTQYF
>TRBD2|TRBJ2-1|many|TRBV20-1
TGCAGTGCTGACCGGTCCGGACTAGCGGATCCCAATGAGCAGTTCTTC
CSADRSGLADPNEQFF
>NA|TRBJ2-7|many|TRBV28
TGTGCCAGCAGTTTAGACGGATCCTACGAGCAGTACTTC
CASSLDGSYEQYF
>NA|TRBJ2-2|many|TRBV30
TGTGCCTGTCCCTCCGGGACGGGGACCGGGGAGCTGTTTTTT
CACPSGTGTGELFF
>TRBD2|TRBJ2-2|many|TRBV28
TGTGCCAGCAGGAGAGGACTAGCGATCAGAACCGGGGAGCTGTTTTTT
CASRRGLAIRTGELFF
>TRBD2|TRBJ2-1|few|TRBV15
TGTGCCACCAGCAGAGAGAGCGGGGGCCACAATGAGCAGTTCTTC
CATSRESGGHNEQFF
>NA|TRBJ2-2|many|TRBV5-1
TGCGCCAGCAGTCCTCCTTCCGCTGGGGTTACCGGGGAGCTGTTTTTT
CASSPPSAGVTGELFF
>NA|TRBJ1-1|few|TRBV7-9
TGTGCCAGCAGCGAGGCGTCAGGAGGCACTGAAGCTTTCTTT
CASSEASGGTEAFF
>NA|TRBJ2-1|NA|TRBV30
TGTGCCTGTATAGACAGTACACCATACAATGAGCAGTTCTTC
CACIDSTPYNEQFF
>NA|TRBJ2-3|few|TRBV12-3/TRBV12-4
TGTGCCAGCAGCTATGCTGGGCATACGCAGTATTTT
CASSYAGHTQYF
>TRBD1|TRBJ2-7|many|TRBV12-3/TRBV12-4
TGTGCCAGCAGTCCCCGAGAACAGGGGGGTTCCTACGAGCAGTACTTC
CASSPREQGGSYEQYF
>NA|TRBJ2-7|few|TRBV28
TGTGCCAGCAGTTTCCTAGCACCCGGACATCCAAGAGGGGAGCAGTACTTC
CASSFLAPGHPRGEQYF
>NA|TRBJ2-3|many|TRBV4-2
TGTGCCAGCAGCCAAGATTATAGCCGGGAACCAGATACGCAGTATTTT
CASSQDYSREPDTQYF
>TRBD1|TRBJ1-2|NA|TRBV4-1
TGCGCCAGCAGCCAAGAGGACAGGGACTATGGCTACACCTTC
CASSQEDRDYGYTF